This T cell receptor (beta chain) stems from a study of T cell responses to AZD1222 COVID-19 vaccine (dated by TCRdb to 2020 to 2023). Study-level background: AZD1222 recipients with second doses at about 4 weeks or about 12 weeks were pooled, because spike-specific TCR depth and breadth did not differ between schedules. Trial participants were enrolled by age into 18-55, 56-69 and 70-plus year subgroups, with about 150, 28 and 57 TCR-sequenced participants respectively. TCR sequencing covered over 230 trial participants: 207 given two doses of AZD1222 and 26 given two doses of MenACWY control vaccine. The paper as a whole reports these results and caveats: Because no samples from the day 14 peak response were available, repertoires could be characterized only after the peak T cell response. CD4 TCRs associated with the vaccine covered the entire spike protein, and the dominant responses were in regions 160-218 and 743-854. The 56-69-year group was small, and its depth increase did not reach significance, likely because of low power. A significant rise in spike-specific TCR breadth and depth was observed after two AZD1222 doses relative to day 0 and relative to MenACWY recipients. Most participants were white British and females outnumbered males, and the authors suggested that clonal diversity may have been underestimated. Conclusions about previously exposed vaccinees are limited, since just a handful of AZD1222 recipients were seropositive for SARS-CoV-2 at baseline. Reportedly, almost half of the unique spike-specific TCRs recognized epitopes lying outside the regions that are mutated in the B.1.351 and B.1.1.7 variants.

This clone has just one count. The clone's antigen remains unknown. There are no base qualities to consult, and no much larger clone falls within one base. The CDR3 regions of human TCRbeta chains were subjected to immunosequencing. On the study's bioinformatics: Repertoire TCRs were matched against a reference library of SARS-CoV-2-specific TCRs generated with the MIRA antigen-specificity platform. Breadth meant the fraction of unique TCRs that were SARS-CoV-2-associated, whereas depth meant the fraction of total T cells that were SARS-CoV-2-associated. Each spike-specific TCR was assigned to its reactive spike region and to a CD4 or CD8 class using the MIRA data. Log10-transformed breadth and depth values were compared by one-way ANOVA with Sidak's multiple comparisons tests. What TCRdb holds here is the immuneACCESS table cut down to in-frame rearrangements. Part of the clones is not present; checked against another copy, under half of the missing clones reflect an unresolved V gene, and the others are unexplained. Clonal size and the V and J genes are those of that table, whereas D and trimming came from the DNA. This sample has about 120,000 clones in its table, and approximately 83% of those were observed once. The ten biggest clones cover roughly 1.7% of the sample.

The CDR3 sequence holds 16 residues, the cysteine and phenylalanine included. Of the read, only the CDR3 DNA is kept; its 48 bases are in frame from base 1. Trimming at the junction amounts to 0 bases on V and 2 bases on J, and the germline ends lie 13 bases apart. Taken from the germline V gene, the CDR1 and CDR2 loops are SGHNT and YENEEA. Explained via the paper, the time point label denotes: baseline before first vaccination. Samples from vaccinated people were obtained from the UK trials COV001 and COV002, which included a single-blind randomized controlled phase 2/3 trial of AZD1222 (ChAdOx1 nCoV-19) in healthy adults. For TCRbeta chain sequencing, PBMC samples were collected from trial participants at day 0 and at day 28 after the second dose.

The chain links TRBV11-3 with TRBJ2-5, and possibly TRBD2, on 5 matching bases. The sequence came from an adult in good health. Specimen: peripheral blood, collected on day 0 of AZD1222 vaccination. The DNA reads TGTGCCAGCAGCTTAGATCCTAGCCGAAAACAAGAGACCCAGTACTTC. This yields the protein CASSLDPSRKQETQYF. Supplemented by the reference TRBV11-3 and TRBJ2-5 proteins around the CDR3, the complete variable domain is EAGVVQSPRYKIIEKKQPVAFWCNPISGHNTLYWYLQNLGQGPELLIRYENEEAVDDSQLPKDRFSAERLKGVDSTLKIQPAELGDSAVYLCASSLDPSRKQETQYFGPGTRLLVL.